This T cell receptor (beta chain) was obtained from a study of blood T cell repertoires in COVID-19. As processed by the authors: Reference gene primer amplification in the assay estimated nucleated cell counts. Only in-frame clones appear in the TCRdb table, and some are missing; sequencing was by immunoSEQ multiplex PCR. The DNA gave D and trimming, while V, J and clone size come from that table. This sample yields 100,000 to 150,000 clones, of which roughly 86% are seen a single time; about an eighth belongs to the top ten. Material: peripheral blood. The receptor's source is a woman aged 70-85 years with COVID-19, enrolled during active disease.

The CDR3 bases are TGTGCCAGCCCGGACAGGAAAAACAATGAGCAGTTCTTC. Amino acid sequence: CASPDRKNNEQFF. The gene calls are TRBV27 and TRBJ2-1; 7 nucleotides agree with TRBD1. The CDR3 totals 13 residues. Germline-derived CDR1 and CDR2 are MNHEY and SMNVEV (reference sequence). Losses at the gene ends were 8 bases for V and 5 bases for J; bases not matched to a gene: 6.